Each of the 28 T cell receptor beta chains below was sequenced from the same sample in a study of blood T cell repertoires in COVID-19. Clones were sequenced by immunoSEQ multiplex PCR, and TCRdb holds only the in-frame ones, with some missing. The data contain 45,000 to 65,000 clones, 85% to 90% of them singletons. Sequencing was done on a sample of peripheral blood. These TCRs come from a man older than 75 with active or convalescent COVID-19.

This rearrangement joins TRBV9 to TRBJ1-3, with D possibly being TRBD1 (6 bases). CDR3 length: 15 amino acids. Trimming shortened V by 7 bases and J by 2 bases, and 16 bases separated the two germline ends. Per the germline V gene, CDR1 is SGDLS and CDR2 is YYNGEE. The CDR3 DNA reads as TGTGCCAGCGAGGGAAGGGGGTCGGCTGGAAACACCATATATTTT. Translated, it gives CASEGRGSAGNTIYF.

The J gene is TRBJ2-7, the V gene TRBV5-5; TRBD2 matches at 9 bases. Germline V gene sequence: CDR1 SGHKS, CDR2 YYEKEE (reference sequence). The trim removed 4 bases at V and 6 bases at J, leaving 8 bases unmatched. There are 14 residues in the CDR3. This chain's CDR3 is CASSLIAGVSEQYF. DNA of the CDR3: TGTGCCAGCAGCCTTATAGCGGGAGTGAGCGAGCAGTACTTC.

The gene calls are TRBV6-5 and TRBJ1-1; D is possibly TRBD1 (5 bases). V lost 7 bases and J 1 base, leaving 10 bases between the germline ends. The CDR3 length is 13 residues. The germline V gene encodes CDR1 MNHEY and CDR2 SVGAGI. This CDR3 is CASTIGENTEAFF. The CDR3 DNA reads TGTGCCAGCACCATAGGGGAGAACACTGAAGCTTTCTTT.

CDR3 amino acids: CASTRGRNTEAFF. For the CDR3, the DNA is TGTGCCAGTACCAGGGGCCGGAACACTGAAGCTTTCTTT. This chain connects TRBV19 to TRBJ1-1; D might be TRBD1 (6 bases). CDR1 and CDR2 (germline): LNHDA, SQIVND (reference sequence). The CDR3 has 13 residues. V dropped 7 bases and J dropped 1 base, with 10 bases sitting between them.

The chain links TRBV19 to TRBJ1-1; maybe TRBD1 (5 bases). V lost 2 bases and J lost 1, with 14 bases in between. The CDR3 is 16 residues long. From germline, CDR1 is LNHDA and CDR2 SQIVND (reference sequence). CDR3 coding DNA: TGTGCCAGTAGTATACCCCCTGGAGGGGCGAACACTGAAGCTTTCTTT. As protein: CASSIPPGGANTEAFF. The whole variable domain, remainder taken from reference TRBV19 and TRBJ1-1, is DGGITQSPKYLFRKEGQNVTLSCEQNLNHDAMYWYRQDPGQGLRLIYYSQIVNDFQKGDIAEGYSVSREKKESFPLTVTSAQKNPTAFYLCASSIPPGGANTEAFFGQGTRLTVV.

The chain combines TRBV5-1 with TRBJ2-2; 8 bases line up with TRBD1. Germline CDR1 reads SGHRS; CDR2 reads YFSETQ. The CDR3 loop spans 15 amino acids. J was trimmed by 5 bases and V by 4 bases; bases with no gene match: 7. CDR3: CASSLGTGETGELFF. DNA for the CDR3: TGCGCCAGCAGCCTCGGGACAGGAGAGACCGGGGAGCTGTTTTTT.

The rearrangement joins TRBV19 to TRBJ2-2; TRBD2 matches 7 bases. V dropped 7 bases and J dropped 7; count of bases not matched to a gene: 15. The CDR3 runs to 16 residues. The germline V gene encodes CDR1 LNHDA and CDR2 SQIVND (reference sequence). CDR3 sequence (DNA): TGTGCCAGTAATAAAGCGGGATCAGGGACGCGCGGGGAGCTGTTTTTT. It translates to CASNKAGSGTRGELFF.

Here the CDR3 DNA reads TGTGCCAGCAGCCAAGAGTGGCGGGAGTATGGCTACACCTTC. Its protein product is CASSQEWREYGYTF. The chain recombines TRBV3-1 (or the pseudogene TRBV3-2) with TRBJ1-2; no clear D. Looked up from germline, CDR1 is LGHDT and CDR2 is YNNKEL (reference sequence). V shed 0 bases and J shed 5 bases, with 10 bases lying between them. The CDR3 extends over 14 amino acids.

The rearrangement links TRBV19 to TRBJ2-3, with 8 bases matching TRBD2. CDR1 and CDR2 from the germline V gene are LNHDA and SQIVND (reference sequence). This CDR3 comprises 16 residues. J was trimmed by 3 bases and V by 4 bases; bases with no gene match: 9. The CDR3 here is CASSTLTSGGTDTQYF. The DNA for the CDR3 is TGTGCCAGTAGTACCCTAACTAGCGGCGGAACAGATACGCAGTATTTT.

This clone was counted between two and nine times. This chain uses TRBV3-1 (or the pseudogene TRBV3-2) with TRBJ1-3; D ambiguous. Trimming left V 4 bases short and J 6 bases short, with 7 bases between. Germline assignment: CDR1 LGHDT and CDR2 YNNKEL (reference sequence). The CDR3 contains 12 residues. The CDR3 DNA sequence: TGTGCCAGCAGCCGAAAGCAAAACACCATATATTTT. It specifies CASSRKQNTIYF.

This clone was counted a single time. The chain joins TRBV10-3 to TRBJ2-6; 9 nucleotides agree with TRBD1. Germline V gives CDR1 ENHRY, CDR2 SYGVKD. The CDR3 is 18 residues long. V lost 2 bases, J lost 1 base, and 6 bases stayed unmatched. The CDR3 loop is CAISERTGADSGANVLTF. Written as DNA, the CDR3 is TGTGCCATCAGTGAGCGGACAGGGGCGGATTCTGGGGCCAACGTCCTGACTTTC.

This chain uses TRBV13 with TRBJ2-7, with a possible D match to TRBD1 (5 bases). CDR1 and CDR2 (germline): PRHDT, FYEKMQ (reference sequence). V shed 6 bases and J shed 7 bases, with 16 bases lying between them. This CDR3 region has 13 residues. In nucleotides, the CDR3 is TGTGCCAGCAGGATCGACAGAAATGGGGAGCAGTACTTC. This encodes CASRIDRNGEQYF.

The chain joins TRBV5-1 to TRBJ2-1, with unresolved D. In germline, CDR1 is SGHRS, CDR2 YFSETQ. The germline V and J ends were trimmed by 0 bases and 8 bases, with 9 bases remaining between them. This CDR3 region has 13 residues. The CDR3 nucleotides read TGCGCCAGCAGCTTGGGGCAGTCCGATGAGCAGTTCTTC. Protein product: CASSLGQSDEQFF.

The rearrangement links TRBV11-1 to TRBJ2-1, with a possible D match to TRBD2 (6 bases). This CDR3 spans 16 amino acids. The germline gives CDR1 SGHAT, CDR2 FQDESV (reference sequence). The V gene lost 5 bases and the J gene lost 2 bases, with 16 bases spanning the gap. The CDR3 DNA reads as TGTGCCAGCAGCCTTCGCCAGCGGGTCACCTACAATGAGCAGTTCTTC. Its translation is CASSLRQRVTYNEQFF.

The chain uses TRBV6-5 and TRBJ1-3; 11 positions match TRBD1. The CDR3 sequence is 14 residues long. Germline-derived CDR1 and CDR2 are MNHEY and SVGAGI. Trimming cost V 6 bases and J 4 bases; bases outside gene matches: 2. The CDR3 loop reads CASRGQGAGNTIYF. CDR3 DNA sequence: TGTGCCAGCAGAGGACAGGGGGCCGGAAACACCATATATTTT.

This clone has a single count. The chain links TRBV9 to TRBJ1-2, with TRBD1 identical over 10 bases. There are 15 residues in the CDR3. Germline V gene sequence: CDR1 SGDLS, CDR2 YYNGEE. V dropped 4 bases and J dropped 5; count of bases not matched to a gene: 8. The chain's CDR3 is CASSPRQGASYGYTF. CDR3 bases: TGTGCCAGCAGCCCAAGACAGGGGGCATCTTATGGCTACACCTTC.

The V call is TRBV18, the J call TRBJ1-1; no clear D gene. Germline V gives CDR1 KGHSH, CDR2 LQKENI. This CDR3 is built from 11 residues. Trimming shortened V by 4 bases and J by 3 bases, and 3 bases separated the two germline ends. Here the CDR3 DNA reads TGTGCCAGCTCACGCGACACTGAAGCTTTCTTT. Translation gives CASSRDTEAFF.

This clone has only a few counts. The rearrangement links TRBV7-2 to TRBJ2-7, with D possibly matching TRBD1 (6 bases). Looked up from germline, CDR1 is SGHTA and CDR2 is FQGNSA. CDR3 length: 13 residues. The V gene lost 5 bases and the J gene lost 3 bases, with 11 bases spanning the gap. The CDR3 sequence: CASSPKTGYEQYF. CDR3 nucleotide sequence: TGTGCCAGCAGCCCAAAGACAGGCTACGAGCAGTACTTC.

The chain couples TRBV7-9 to TRBJ1-5; 11 nucleotides agree with TRBD1. Germline CDR1 reads SEHNR; CDR2 reads FQNEAQ (reference sequence). CDR3 length: 18 residues. V was pared by 5 bases and J by 0 bases, with 9 bases of the junction left unmatched. CDR3 nucleotides: TGTGCCAGCAGCCGGGGGCCGGACAGGGGGCATAGCAATCAGCCCCAGCATTTT. Its protein is CASSRGPDRGHSNQPQHF.

V gene TRBV19 combines with J gene TRBJ1-1; D perhaps matches TRBD1 (6 bases). The CDR3 spans 14 residues. V lost 4 bases to trimming and J lost 7 bases, with 16 bases between them. Germline-derived CDR1 and CDR2 are LNHDA and SQIVND (reference sequence). CDR3 DNA: TGTGCCAGTAGTAGAAAACAGGGCGTATATGAAGCTTTCTTT. It specifies CASSRKQGVYEAFF. Drawing the rest from reference TRBV19 and TRBJ1-1, the complete variable domain is DGGITQSPKYLFRKEGQNVTLSCEQNLNHDAMYWYRQDPGQGLRLIYYSQIVNDFQKGDIAEGYSVSREKKESFPLTVTSAQKNPTAFYLCASSRKQGVYEAFFGQGTRLTVV.

This rearrangement joins TRBV29-1 to TRBJ1-3, with 7 bases that match TRBD1. The CDR3 has 14 amino acids. V shed 3 bases and J 4 bases; nucleotides not matched to a gene: 6. CDR1 is SQVTM and CDR2 is ANQGSEA in the germline V gene. The CDR3 loop reads CSVDYGGGGNTIYF. The DNA for the CDR3 is TGCAGCGTTGATTATGGAGGGGGCGGAAACACCATATATTTT.

V usage is TRBV18 and J usage is TRBJ2-1, with 12 bases identical to TRBD1. Trimming removed 1 base from V and 4 bases from J; junction bases left unmatched: 11. Germline CDR1 reads KGHSH; CDR2 reads LQKENI. The CDR3 contains 19 residues. The CDR3 here is CASSPQPGQGASGYNEQFF. The CDR3, as DNA: TGTGCCAGCTCACCACAGCCGGGACAGGGGGCCTCCGGGTACAATGAGCAGTTCTTC.

V gene TRBV5-1 combines with J gene TRBJ1-2, with 11 bases matching TRBD1. V lost 0 bases, J lost 4 bases, and 5 bases stayed unmatched. Germline V lookup: CDR1 SGHRS, CDR2 YFSETQ. This CDR3 is built from 16 residues. CDR3 in DNA: TGCGCCAGCAGCTTGGCCGGGGGACAGGGGGTCTATGGCTACACCTTC. The encoded protein is CASSLAGGQGVYGYTF.

The J gene is TRBJ2-2, the V gene TRBV29-1, with D unclear. Trimming pared 7 bases from V and 1 base from J, leaving 7 bases between. The CDR3 loop spans 12 amino acids. The germline gives CDR1 SQVTM, CDR2 ANQGSEA. CDR3 DNA: TGCAGCGGGAGCAAGAACACCGGGGAGCTGTTTTTT. It is translated as CSGSKNTGELFF.

This clone was detected only a few times. The gene calls are TRBV5-1 and TRBJ2-5, with 11 bases matching TRBD2. V lost 4 bases, J lost 5 bases, and 13 bases stayed unmatched. Germline V gives CDR1 SGHRS, CDR2 YFSETQ. CDR3 length: 17 amino acids. CDR3 region: CASSLGVAGGPTETQYF. The CDR3 bases are TGCGCCAGCAGCCTCGGGGTAGCGGGGGGGCCTACGGAGACCCAGTACTTC.

The chain has TRBV28 and TRBJ2-5; TRBD2 matches at 8 bases. CDR3 length: 15 residues. With V trimmed by 4 bases and J by 3 bases, 7 bases remained unmatched. Germline CDR1 and CDR2: MDHEN and SYDVKM. As DNA, the CDR3 is TGTGCCAGCAGTTCCCACGAAGCGGGGGAAGAGACCCAGTACTTC. It yields the protein CASSSHEAGEETQYF.

This chain connects TRBV28 to TRBJ2-7; no clear D. CDR1 and CDR2 (germline): MDHEN, SYDVKM. Deletions cut 7 bases from V and 4 bases from J, with 8 bases between. CDR3 length equals 11 residues. The chain's CDR3 is CASTYQYEQYF. Here the CDR3 DNA reads TGTGCCAGCACTTATCAGTACGAGCAGTACTTC.

The chain couples TRBV5-1 to TRBJ2-1; 9 bases are shared with TRBD1. CDR1 is SGHRS and CDR2 is YFSETQ in the germline V gene. The CDR3 spans 15 residues. With V trimmed by 0 bases and J by 3 bases, 1 base remained unmatched. DNA for the CDR3: TGCGCCAGCAGCTTGGAGGGACAGGGCTACAATGAGCAGTTCTTC. This sequence encodes CASSLEGQGYNEQFF.